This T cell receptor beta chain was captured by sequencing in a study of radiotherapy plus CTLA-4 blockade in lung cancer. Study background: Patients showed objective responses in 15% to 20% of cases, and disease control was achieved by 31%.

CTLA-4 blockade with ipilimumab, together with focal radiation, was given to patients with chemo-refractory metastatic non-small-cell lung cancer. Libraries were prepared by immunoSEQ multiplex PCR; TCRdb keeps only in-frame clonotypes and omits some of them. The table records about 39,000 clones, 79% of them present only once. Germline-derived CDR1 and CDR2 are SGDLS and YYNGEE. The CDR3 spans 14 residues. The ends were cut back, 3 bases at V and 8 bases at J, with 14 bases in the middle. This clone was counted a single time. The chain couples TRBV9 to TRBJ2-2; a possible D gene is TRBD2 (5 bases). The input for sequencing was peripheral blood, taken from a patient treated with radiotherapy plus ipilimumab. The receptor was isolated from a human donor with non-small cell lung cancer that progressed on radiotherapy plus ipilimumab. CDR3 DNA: TGTGCCAGCAGCGCGAATCCGGGGATGGGGGAGCTGTTTTTT. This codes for CASSANPGMGELFF.